This TCR beta chain originates from a study of tissue T cells after allogeneic stem cell transplantation. This clone appeared once. Mouse germline and gene names are used. The table came from immunoSEQ multiplex PCR; TCRdb's copy has only in-frame clones and leaves some out. Among 3,000 to 3,500 clones listed, approximately 53% were seen once. Time point meaning: mouse harvest day 14 after allogeneic transplant. Mouse grafts combined 10^7 T-cell-depleted bone marrow cells with 10^6 splenic CD5+ T cells. This receptor was obtained from a female BALB/c mouse given C57BL/6 T cells with graft-versus-host disease after an allogeneic hematopoietic cell transplant. Material: gut tissue.

CDR3 in amino acids: CASGHRDRGGTGQLYF. Incomplete CDR3 DNA: TGTGCCAGCGGACACCGGGACAGGGGAGGCACCGGGCAGCTCTAC. J is TRBJ2-2 and V is TRBV13-2; 10 bases agree with TRBD1. The read ends 1 residue before the CDR3 terminus; that terminus is restored from the germline J gene. This CDR3 region has 16 residues. CDR1 is NNHNN and CDR2 is SYGAGS in the germline V gene (reference sequence). With 5 bases clipped from V and 4 bases from J, the junction kept 8 bases outside the gene matches.